One sample yielded the 26 T cell receptor beta chains listed below, sequenced in a study of blood T cell repertoires in COVID-19. Sequencing was performed with immunoSEQ multiplex PCR; in TCRdb, only in-frame clones are kept and a portion is missing. The table lists about 64,000 clones, around 85% of them singletons. The source material was peripheral blood. Every receptor here comes from a man aged 40-55 years with acute or convalescent COVID-19.

The gene calls are TRBV12-3 or TRBV12-4 and TRBJ1-1; no firm D call. The V end was cut by 3 bases, the J end by 0 bases, with 5 bases between. There are 13 residues in the CDR3. The CDR3 DNA follows: TGTGCCAGCAGTTTCTATTTGAACACTGAAGCTTTCTTT. Its protein is CASSFYLNTEAFF.

The V and J genes are TRBV28 and TRBJ2-7; a possible D gene is TRBD1 (6 bases). V was clipped by 5 bases and J by 3 bases, with 17 bases between them. Germline CDR1 reads MDHEN; CDR2 reads SYDVKM. The CDR3 covers 15 residues. In DNA form, the CDR3 reads TGTGCCAGCAGTCCCCCAACAGGGACCCTCTACGAGCAGTACTTC. It specifies CASSPPTGTLYEQYF.

J is TRBJ1-5 and V is TRBV29-1; TRBD1 matches at 10 bases. The V and J ends lost 7 bases and 3 bases, in that order; junction bases with no gene match: 9. Germline V gives CDR1 SQVTM, CDR2 ANQGSEA. The CDR3 spans 15 residues. The CDR3 DNA reads as TGCAGCGCTAGCTTGGGACAGGGGAACAATCAGCCCCAGCATTTT. Translated, it gives CSASLGQGNNQPQHF. Drawing the rest from reference TRBV29-1 and TRBJ1-5, the complete variable domain is SAVISQKPSRDICQRGTSLTIQCQVDSQVTMMFWYRQQPGQSLTLIATANQGSEATYESGFVIDKFPISRPNLTFSTLTVSNMSPEDSSIYLCSASLGQGNNQPQHFGDGTRLSIL.

The chain combines TRBV19 with TRBJ1-3; 8 bases line up with TRBD1. Germline V gene lookup returns CDR1 LNHDA and CDR2 SQIVND (reference sequence). V gave up 6 bases and J gave up 3 bases; unmatched junction bases: 10. This CDR3 region has 16 residues. The CDR3 region is CASSPVQGAGGNTIYF. The CDR3 coding sequence is TGTGCCAGTAGCCCCGTCCAGGGGGCGGGTGGAAACACCATATATTTT.

The chain couples TRBV10-1 to TRBJ1-1; D gene ambiguous. The CDR3 spans 13 residues. The germline gives CDR1 WNHNN, CDR2 SYGVQD (reference sequence). V gave up 4 bases and J gave up 5 bases, with 11 bases separating them. The CDR3 DNA reads as TGCGCCAGCAGTGCTGCTGAGGGAACTGAAGCTTTCTTT. Its protein product is CASSAAEGTEAFF.

The gene calls are TRBV5-1 and TRBJ1-1; 8 bases agree with TRBD1. Germline assignment: CDR1 SGHRS and CDR2 YFSETQ. This CDR3 comprises 16 residues. V was clipped by 4 bases and J by 0 bases; unmatched bases: 8. The CDR3 sequence is CASSLGQGGMNTEAFF. CDR3 DNA: TGCGCCAGCAGCCTAGGACAGGGTGGGATGAACACTGAAGCTTTCTTT.

J is TRBJ1-1 and V is TRBV10-3; 7 nucleotides line up with TRBD1. Germline loops: CDR1 ENHRY, CDR2 SYGVKD. The CDR3 has 15 residues. After removal of 4 bases from V and 1 base from J, the junction contained 6 bases not matched to a gene. The CDR3 sequence: CAISAVRGTNTEAFF. Written as DNA, the CDR3 is TGTGCCATCAGTGCGGTCAGGGGGACGAACACTGAAGCTTTCTTT.

The chain recombines TRBV18 with TRBJ1-2, with D unresolved. The CDR3 spans 13 residues. Germline loops: CDR1 KGHSH, CDR2 LQKENI. The ends were cut back, 0 bases at V and 5 bases at J, with 7 bases in the middle. The DNA for the CDR3 is TGTGCCAGCTCACCACCCGCAGGATATGGCTACACCTTC. Translating it yields CASSPPAGYGYTF.

The chain has TRBV2 and TRBJ2-5, with 9 positions matching TRBD1. Germline CDR1 and CDR2: SNHLY and FYNNEI. Germline trimming cut 6 bases from V and 1 base from J; bases unmatched to any gene: 6. This CDR3 is 15 amino acids long. The chain's CDR3 is CASRGQGPFQETQYF. CDR3 nucleotide sequence: TGTGCCAGCAGGGGACAGGGCCCGTTCCAAGAGACCCAGTACTTC. The full variable domain, rest sourced from reference TRBV2 and TRBJ2-5, is EPEVTQTPSHQVTQMGQEVILRCVPISNHLYFYWYRQILGQKVEFLVSFYNNEISEKSEIFDDQFSVERPDGSNFTLKIRSTKLEDSAMYFCASRGQGPFQETQYFGPGTRLLVL.

This chain links TRBV19 with TRBJ1-6; TRBD1 agrees at 7 bases. The CDR3 has 14 residues. The germline gives CDR1 LNHDA, CDR2 SQIVND (reference sequence). The V gene end was trimmed by 8 bases and the J gene end by 6 bases; junction bases not matched to a gene: 7. CDR3 sequence: CASRQTGSNSPLHF. The CDR3 coding sequence is TGTGCCAGTCGTCAGACAGGGTCTAATTCACCCCTCCACTTT.

The chain has TRBV10-2 and TRBJ2-2; 11 bases map to TRBD2. CDR1 and CDR2 from the germline V gene are WSHSY and SAAADI. The length of the CDR3 is 16 residues. The ends lost 6 bases at V and 4 bases at J; junction bases unmatched: 7. CDR3 loop: CASRATSGGGTGELFF. The CDR3 DNA reads as TGCGCCAGCAGAGCCACTAGCGGGGGAGGCACCGGGGAGCTGTTTTTT.

The chain carries TRBV19 and TRBJ2-3; TRBD2 matches at 8 bases. J was trimmed by 9 bases and V by 6 bases; bases with no gene match: 5. This CDR3 spans 12 amino acids. From germline, CDR1 is LNHDA and CDR2 SQIVND (reference sequence). CDR3 bases: TGTGCCAGTAGCGGGGGGGCAAGCACGCAGTATTTT. Translation: CASSGGASTQYF.

V and J are TRBV3-1 (or the pseudogene TRBV3-2) and TRBJ1-4; the D is unclear. Trimming cost V 1 base and J 8 bases, with 14 bases left between them. CDR3 length equals 15 residues. The germline V gene has CDR1 LGHDT and CDR2 YNNKEL (reference sequence). The CDR3 bases are TGTGCCAGCAGCCAAGCAAGAGGGCTTGAAGAAAAACTGTTTTTT. It specifies CASSQARGLEEKLFF.

The chain's CDR3 is CASSLGRVNTEAFF. As DNA, the CDR3 is TGTGCCAGCAGCTTAGGTCGGGTGAACACTGAAGCTTTCTTT. The chain couples TRBV11-3 to TRBJ1-1; D ambiguous. V shed 1 base and J shed 0 bases, with 6 bases lying between them. Germline loops: CDR1 SGHNT, CDR2 YENEEA. This CDR3 contains 14 residues. The full variable domain, with the rest looked up from reference TRBV11-3 and TRBJ1-1, is EAGVVQSPRYKIIEKKQPVAFWCNPISGHNTLYWYLQNLGQGPELLIRYENEEAVDDSQLPKDRFSAERLKGVDSTLKIQPAELGDSAVYLCASSLGRVNTEAFFGQGTRLTVV.

The chain joins TRBV11-1 to TRBJ2-3, with 7 bases lining up with TRBD1. J lost 2 bases, V lost 2 bases, and 4 bases had no gene match. Germline values: CDR1 SGHAT, CDR2 FQDESV (reference sequence). The CDR3 spans 15 residues. The CDR3 spells CASSLTGVSTDTQYF. As DNA, the CDR3 is TGTGCCAGCAGCTTAACAGGGGTGTCCACAGATACGCAGTATTTT.

The gene calls are TRBV27 and TRBJ1-2, with D tentatively TRBD1 (5 bases). The CDR3 consists of 14 residues. V dropped 4 bases and J dropped 5 bases, with 14 bases sitting between them. CDR1 is MNHEY and CDR2 is SMNVEV in the germline V gene (reference sequence). CDR3 residues: CASSSEGPRYGYTF. In nucleotides, the CDR3 is TGTGCCAGCAGTTCGGAGGGGCCCCGATATGGCTACACCTTC.

This chain connects TRBV4-1 to TRBJ1-2, with D possibly TRBD1 on 5 matching bases. The germline V gene has CDR1 MGHRA and CDR2 YSYEKL. V dropped 1 base and J dropped 7 bases, with 7 bases sitting between them. This CDR3 has 12 amino acids. In DNA, the CDR3 is TGCGCCAGCAGCCAAGGGGGCCGTGGCTACACCTTC. The encoded protein is CASSQGGRGYTF.

The rearrangement links TRBV7-3 to TRBJ1-3, with D possibly being TRBD1 (5 bases). CDR1 and CDR2 from the germline V gene are SGHTA and FQGTGA. This CDR3 is 15 amino acids long. V was shortened by 4 bases and J by 1 base, with 11 bases between the two germline ends. The CDR3 spells CASSSGQGSGNTIYF. The DNA of the CDR3 is TGTGCCAGCAGCTCAGGACAAGGGTCTGGAAACACCATATATTTT.

The V and J genes are TRBV5-4 and TRBJ2-7, with 9 positions matching TRBD1. The CDR3 consists of 14 residues. Germline CDR1 reads SGHNT; CDR2 reads YYREEE (reference sequence). The junction had 2 bases not matched to a gene; V was cut back by 4 bases and J by 0 bases. The CDR3 loop is CASSPGQGSYEQYF. In DNA form, the CDR3 reads TGTGCCAGCAGCCCGGGACAGGGCTCCTACGAGCAGTACTTC.

This clone occurred many times. Other nucleotide sequences in the sample specify the same CDR3. The CDR3 sequence: CASSLRRTGGEAFF. CDR3 in DNA: TGTGCCAGCAGCTTAAGGCGGACAGGGGGTGAAGCTTTCTTT. The V and J genes are TRBV7-2 and TRBJ1-1, with 10 nucleotides matching TRBD1. Germline V CDR1 and CDR2: SGHTA, FQGNSA. V gave up 2 bases and J gave up 7 bases; unmatched junction bases: 4. The CDR3 is 14 amino acids.

The chain carries TRBV28 and TRBJ2-7; weak D call: TRBD2 (7 bases). This CDR3 contains 16 residues. The V gene lost 1 base and the J gene lost 7 bases, with 20 bases spanning the gap. Germline V gives CDR1 MDHEN, CDR2 SYDVKM. This CDR3 reads CASSLLRGGATGEQYF. The DNA for the CDR3 is TGTGCCAGCAGTTTATTACGCGGGGGCGCTACAGGAGAGCAGTACTTC.

This chain joins TRBV11-2 and TRBJ2-3; no definite D call. The V end was cut by 0 bases, the J end by 0 bases, with 16 bases between. CDR1 is SGHAT and CDR2 is FQNNGV in the germline V gene. The CDR3 extends over 18 amino acids. CDR3 region: CASSLDPPSPSSTDTQYF. The CDR3 nucleotides read TGTGCCAGCAGCTTAGATCCGCCGAGCCCATCTAGCACAGATACGCAGTATTTT.

The chain links TRBV27 to TRBJ2-3; D may be TRBD2 (5 bases). The germline CDR1 and CDR2 sequences are MNHEY and SMNVEV (reference sequence). The CDR3 is 13 amino acids. V dropped 5 bases and J dropped 2 bases, with 8 bases sitting between them. DNA for the CDR3: TGTGCCAGCAGTCTCCGGGACACAGATACGCAGTATTTT. Encoded protein: CASSLRDTDTQYF.

The rearrangement links TRBV9 to TRBJ1-4, with D tentatively TRBD1 (5 bases). The germline V and J ends were trimmed by 6 bases and 8 bases, with 17 bases remaining between them. Germline lookup yields CDR1 SGDLS and CDR2 YYNGEE. The CDR3 runs to 14 residues. Written as DNA, the CDR3 is TGTGCCAGCAACGGGGGGACGGGGGACGAAAAACTGTTTTTT. Protein: CASNGGTGDEKLFF.

CDR3 loop: CASGGRAENTEAFF. The CDR3 DNA is TGTGCCAGCGGAGGTAGGGCGGAAAACACTGAAGCTTTCTTT. V gene TRBV6-5 combines with J gene TRBJ1-1; D is uncertain. Germline V gene data show CDR1 as MNHEY and CDR2 as SVGAGI. Trimming pared 8 bases from V and 2 bases from J, leaving 15 bases between. This CDR3 spans 14 amino acids.

The chain couples TRBV6-6 to TRBJ2-1, with D possibly being TRBD2 (7 bases). The CDR3 contains 15 residues. Germline V CDR1 and CDR2: MNHNY, SVGAGI (reference sequence). Between the trimmed V and J ends, which lost 3 bases and 2 bases, there was a span of 11 bases. The DNA for the CDR3 is TGTGCCAGCAGTTATCTAGGGGGGGCCTACAATGAGCAGTTCTTC. This codes for CASSYLGGAYNEQFF.